The 5 T cell receptor beta chains listed next were all sequenced from one sample in a study of blood T cell repertoires in COVID-19. Only in-frame clones appear in the TCRdb table, and some are missing; sequencing was by immunoSEQ multiplex PCR. The sample includes about 320,000 clones, about 89% of them seen just once. Material for sequencing was PBMCs or T cells enriched from blood (not recorded which). Receptors were obtained from a man in his sixties who had recovered from COVID-19.

The rearrangement links TRBV3-1 (or the pseudogene TRBV3-2) to TRBJ2-2, with 7 bases fitting TRBD2. The CDR3 has 15 residues. Trimming cost V 1 base and J 3 bases; bases outside gene matches: 2. The germline V gene encodes CDR1 LGHDT and CDR2 YNNKEL (reference sequence). CDR3 sequence (DNA): TGTGCCAGCAGCCAAGCACTAGCGTACACCGGGGAGCTGTTTTTT. Amino acid sequence: CASSQALAYTGELFF.

This clone was detected a few times. This chain links TRBV7-3 with TRBJ2-1, with 9 positions matching TRBD2. Trimming took 3 bases from V and 0 from J; bases not matched to a gene: 3. The germline gives CDR1 SGHTA, CDR2 FQGTGA. This CDR3 has 16 residues. The CDR3 coding sequence is TGTGCCAGCAGCTTCTTTAGCGGGGGCTCCTACAATGAGCAGTTCTTC. It encodes CASSFFSGGSYNEQFF.

The CDR3 DNA reads TGTGCCAGCAGTGAATCCGGAGCAGGGATGAACACTGAAGCTTTCTTT. Translating gives CASSESGAGMNTEAFF. The chain couples TRBV25-1 to TRBJ1-1, with D perhaps matching TRBD1 (5 bases). The germline V gene has CDR1 MGHDK and CDR2 SYGVNS. The CDR3 is 16 residues long. Trimming left V 1 base short and J 0 bases short, with 12 bases between.

This chain joins TRBV5-1 and TRBJ1-6; D gene ambiguous. The CDR3 is 15 amino acids. Trimming shortened V by 1 base and J by 7 bases, and 12 bases separated the two germline ends. From germline, CDR1 is SGHRS and CDR2 YFSETQ. This CDR3 reads CASSLQVDGNSPLHF. CDR3 nucleotide sequence: TGCGCCAGCAGCTTGCAGGTGGATGGGAATTCACCCCTCCACTTT.

This clone was counted a few times. The chain couples TRBV7-9 to TRBJ2-7, with TRBD2 matching over 11 bases. CDR3 size: 15 residues. Trimming removed 3 bases from V and 6 bases from J; junction bases left unmatched: 7. Germline V gives CDR1 SEHNR, CDR2 FQNEAQ (reference sequence). The CDR3 DNA reads TGTGCCAGCAGCTTTAATAGCGGGAGGGCCTCCGAGCAGTACTTC. It is translated as CASSFNSGRASEQYF.